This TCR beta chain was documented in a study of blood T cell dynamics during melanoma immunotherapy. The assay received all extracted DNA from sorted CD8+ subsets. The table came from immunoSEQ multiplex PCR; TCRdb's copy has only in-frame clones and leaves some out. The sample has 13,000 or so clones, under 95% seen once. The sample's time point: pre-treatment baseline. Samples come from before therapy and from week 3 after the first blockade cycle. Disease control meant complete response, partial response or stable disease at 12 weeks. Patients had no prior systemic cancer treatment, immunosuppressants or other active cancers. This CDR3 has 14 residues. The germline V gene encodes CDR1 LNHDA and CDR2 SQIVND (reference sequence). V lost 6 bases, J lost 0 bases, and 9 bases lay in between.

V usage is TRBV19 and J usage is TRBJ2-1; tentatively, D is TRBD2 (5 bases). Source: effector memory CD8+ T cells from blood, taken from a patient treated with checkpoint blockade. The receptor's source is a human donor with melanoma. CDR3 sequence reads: CASRLGSSYNEQFF. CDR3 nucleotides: TGTGCCAGTAGGCTAGGGAGCTCCTACAATGAGCAGTTCTTC.